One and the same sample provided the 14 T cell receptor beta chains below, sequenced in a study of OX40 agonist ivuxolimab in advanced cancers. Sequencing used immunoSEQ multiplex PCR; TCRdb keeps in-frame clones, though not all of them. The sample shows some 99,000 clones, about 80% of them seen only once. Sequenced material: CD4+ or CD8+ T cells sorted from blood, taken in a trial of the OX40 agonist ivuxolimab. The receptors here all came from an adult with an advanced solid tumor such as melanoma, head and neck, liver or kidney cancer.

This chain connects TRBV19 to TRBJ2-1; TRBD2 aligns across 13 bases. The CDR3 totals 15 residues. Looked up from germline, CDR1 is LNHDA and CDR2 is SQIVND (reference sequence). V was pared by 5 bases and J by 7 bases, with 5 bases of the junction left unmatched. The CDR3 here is CASSPWTSGRNEQFF. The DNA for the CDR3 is TGTGCCAGTAGTCCGTGGACTAGCGGGAGAAATGAGCAGTTCTTC.

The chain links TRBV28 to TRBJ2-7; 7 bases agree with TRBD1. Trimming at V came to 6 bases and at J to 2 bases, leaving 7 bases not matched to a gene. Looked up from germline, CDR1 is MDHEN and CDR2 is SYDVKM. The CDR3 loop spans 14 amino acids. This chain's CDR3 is CASSAGTETYEQYF. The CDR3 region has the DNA TGTGCCAGCAGCGCCGGGACAGAGACCTACGAGCAGTACTTC.

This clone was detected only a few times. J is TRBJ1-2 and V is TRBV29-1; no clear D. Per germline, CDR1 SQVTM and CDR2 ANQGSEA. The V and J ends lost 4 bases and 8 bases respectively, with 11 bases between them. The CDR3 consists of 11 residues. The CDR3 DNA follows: TGCAGCGTTGTTTGGGGTATGGGCTACACCTTC. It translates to CSVVWGMGYTF.

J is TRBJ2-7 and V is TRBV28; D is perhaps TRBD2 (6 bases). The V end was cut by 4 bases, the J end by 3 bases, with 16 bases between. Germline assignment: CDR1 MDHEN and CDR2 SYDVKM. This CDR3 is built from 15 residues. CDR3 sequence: CASSSRGGISYEQYF. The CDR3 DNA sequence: TGTGCCAGCAGTTCCCGGGGAGGTATTAGCTACGAGCAGTACTTC.

The CDR3 DNA reads as TGTGCCAGCAGCGACCGGGACAGGGAAGCTTTCTTT. Its protein is CASSDRDREAFF. The V call is TRBV5-6, the J call TRBJ1-1; 8 bases are shared with TRBD1. The CDR3 has 12 amino acids. Looked up from germline, CDR1 is SGHDT and CDR2 is YYEEEE. V trimming: 4 bases; J trimming: 8 bases; junction bases outside the gene matches: 4.

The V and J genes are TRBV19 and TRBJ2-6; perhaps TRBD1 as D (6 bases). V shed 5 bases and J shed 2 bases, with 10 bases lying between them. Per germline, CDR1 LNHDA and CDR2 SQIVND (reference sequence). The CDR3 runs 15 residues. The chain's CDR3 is CASSDGGAGANVLTF. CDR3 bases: TGTGCCAGTAGTGATGGGGGCGCTGGGGCCAACGTCCTGACTTTC.

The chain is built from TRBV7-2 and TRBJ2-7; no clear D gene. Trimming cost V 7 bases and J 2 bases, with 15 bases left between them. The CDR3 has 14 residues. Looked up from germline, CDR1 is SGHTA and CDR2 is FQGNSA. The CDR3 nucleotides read TGTGCCAGCACCCGAAGTGGGCCAACCTACGAGCAGTACTTC. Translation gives CASTRSGPTYEQYF.

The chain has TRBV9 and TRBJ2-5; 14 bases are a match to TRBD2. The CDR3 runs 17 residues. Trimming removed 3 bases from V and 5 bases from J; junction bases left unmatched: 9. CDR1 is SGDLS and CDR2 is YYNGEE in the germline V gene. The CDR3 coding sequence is TGTGCCAGCAGCGAAACGGGACTAGCGGGGGTTGGGGAGACCCAGTACTTC. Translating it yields CASSETGLAGVGETQYF.

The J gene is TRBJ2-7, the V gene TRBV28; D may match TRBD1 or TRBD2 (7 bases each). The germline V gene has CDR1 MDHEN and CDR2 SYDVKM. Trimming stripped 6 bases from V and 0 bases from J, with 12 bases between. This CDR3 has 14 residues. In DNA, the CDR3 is TGTGCCAGCAGCAGGGGGGGCAGCTCCTACGAGCAGTACTTC. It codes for CASSRGGSSYEQYF.

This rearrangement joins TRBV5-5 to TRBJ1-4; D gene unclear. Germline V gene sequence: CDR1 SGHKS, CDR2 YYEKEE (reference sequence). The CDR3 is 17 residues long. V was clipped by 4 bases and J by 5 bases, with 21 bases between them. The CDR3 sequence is CASSPTGRLNLNEKLFF. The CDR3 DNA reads TGTGCCAGCAGCCCAACCGGGCGCCTCAACCTAAATGAAAAACTGTTTTTT.

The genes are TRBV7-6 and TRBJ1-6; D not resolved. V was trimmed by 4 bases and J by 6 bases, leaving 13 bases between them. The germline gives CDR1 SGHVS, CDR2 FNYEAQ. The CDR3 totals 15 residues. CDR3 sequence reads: CASSYGPATNSPLHF. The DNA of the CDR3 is TGTGCCAGCAGCTACGGGCCGGCAACTAATTCACCCCTCCACTTT.

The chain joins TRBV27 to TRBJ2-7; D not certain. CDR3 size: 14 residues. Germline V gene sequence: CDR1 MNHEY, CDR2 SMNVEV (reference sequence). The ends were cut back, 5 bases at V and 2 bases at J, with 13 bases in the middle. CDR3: CASSPSTQTYEQYF. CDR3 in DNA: TGTGCCAGCAGTCCCTCCACTCAAACCTACGAGCAGTACTTC.

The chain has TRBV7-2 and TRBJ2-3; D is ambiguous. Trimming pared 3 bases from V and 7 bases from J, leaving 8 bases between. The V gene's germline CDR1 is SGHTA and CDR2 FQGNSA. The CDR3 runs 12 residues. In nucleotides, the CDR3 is TGTGCCAGCAGCTTGTTGGGAAATACGCAGTATTTT. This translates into CASSLLGNTQYF. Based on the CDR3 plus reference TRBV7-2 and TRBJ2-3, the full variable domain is GAGVSQSPSNKVTEKGKDVELRCDPISGHTALYWYRQSLGQGLEFLIYFQGNSAPDKSGLPSDRFSAERTGGSVSTLTIQRTQQEDSAVYLCASSLLGNTQYFGPGTRLTVL.

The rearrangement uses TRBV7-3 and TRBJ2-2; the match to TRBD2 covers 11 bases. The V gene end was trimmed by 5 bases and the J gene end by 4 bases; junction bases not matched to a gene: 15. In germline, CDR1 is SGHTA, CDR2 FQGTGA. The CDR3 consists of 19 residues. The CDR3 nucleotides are TGTGCCAGCAGCCTATTAAAGGGGGGCGGACTAGCGGGCACCGGGGAGCTGTTTTTT. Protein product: CASSLLKGGGLAGTGELFF.